A single sample gave rise to the 14 T cell receptor beta chains below, sequenced in a study of glioma-infiltrating T cells. Using RNA template, CDR3s of TCR alpha and beta were amplified with iRepertoire arm-PCR. TCRdb re-derived calls from the multiplex PCR reads in MiXCR, one entry per CDR3 protein. Among approximately 110,000 distinct CDR3 sequences listed, less than 30% were seen once. Sequenced sample: glioma tissue, nonneoplastic brain tissue, or PBMCs (not recorded which). The receptors come from a human donor with low-grade glioma or glioblastoma, undergoing nonglioma brain surgery, or in good health (not recorded which).

This clonotype was counted ten times or more. V usage is TRBV20-1 and J usage is TRBJ1-6; D remains ambiguous. From germline, CDR1 is DFQATT and CDR2 SNEGSKA (reference sequence). The CDR3 contains 13 residues. The germline V and J ends were trimmed by 5 bases and 6 bases, with 11 bases remaining between them. CDR3: CSAYRAPNSPLHF. CDR3 coding DNA: TGCAGTGCTTACCGGGCCCCTAATTCACCCCTCCACTTT.

This clonotype was seen ten or more times. The V and J genes are TRBV20-1 and TRBJ2-7; 9 nucleotides line up with TRBD1. V gave up 6 bases and J gave up 3 bases; unmatched junction bases: 12. Per the germline V gene, CDR1 is DFQATT and CDR2 is SNEGSKA (reference sequence). This CDR3 has 15 residues. CDR3 sequence (DNA): TGCAGTGCCATCAACTCCGGGACAGGGATCTACGAGCAGTACTTC. Its translation: CSAINSGTGIYEQYF.

This clonotype was seen at least ten times. The gene calls are TRBV6-6 and TRBJ1-1, with D possibly matching TRBD1 (6 bases). The length of the CDR3 is 16 residues. Between the trimmed V and J ends, which lost 0 bases and 0 bases, there was a span of 11 bases. The germline V gene encodes CDR1 MNHNY and CDR2 SVGAGI (reference sequence). CDR3: CASSYSRGGVNTEAFF. The CDR3 coding sequence is TGTGCCAGCAGTTACTCGAGGGGGGGGGTGAACACTGAAGCTTTCTTT.

For this clonotype: A much larger clone differs from this one at a single base, so this may be a read error. The CDR3 does not end in the conserved phenylalanine or tryptophan, so this is likely a read error. The chain joins TRBV2 to TRBJ2-7, with 8 bases matching TRBD1. CDR1 and CDR2 from the germline V gene are SNHLY and FYNNEI. The CDR3 extends over 15 amino acids. Unmatched junction bases numbered 8, after V lost 7 bases and J lost 0 bases. DNA for the CDR3: TGTGCCAGCATTTATGACAGGGGCCCCTCCTACGAGCAGTACCTC. Translation: CASIYDRGPSYEQYL.

This clonotype was observed many times. The rearrangement uses TRBV6-1 and TRBJ2-1; TRBD2 is a possible D gene (5 bases). V was pared by 5 bases and J by 0 bases, with 14 bases between. Germline CDR1 and CDR2: MNHNS and SASEGT. There are 16 residues in the CDR3. The CDR3 region has the DNA TGTGCCAGCAGTTCCGCGAGGGCCTACTCCTACAATGAGCAGTTCTTC. Translating gives CASSSARAYSYNEQFF.

This clonotype was counted a single time. The CDR3 nucleotides read TGTGCCAGCAGTTGGAGCTATGGCTACACCTTC. Protein product: CASSWSYGYTF. V gene TRBV6-2 or TRBV6-3 combines with J gene TRBJ1-2, with D unresolved. Germline CDR1 reads MNHEY; CDR2 reads SVGEGT. The length of the CDR3 is 11 residues. Between the trimmed V and J ends, which lost 4 bases and 4 bases, there was a span of 4 bases.

The chain combines TRBV6-1 with TRBJ2-1; 10 positions agree with TRBD2. From germline, CDR1 is MNHNS and CDR2 SASEGT. The CDR3 extends over 17 amino acids. J gave up 4 bases and V 6 bases, and 12 bases lay outside the gene matches. CDR3 sequence (DNA): TGTGCCAGCAGGAAGGGGACTAGCGTGATAGAATACAATGAGCAGTTCTTC. It specifies CASRKGTSVIEYNEQFF.

This clonotype was counted ten times or more. V is TRBV7-9 and J is TRBJ2-5; D is unresolved. Germline V CDR1 and CDR2: SEHNR, FQNEAQ (reference sequence). Trimming left V 2 bases short and J 2 bases short, with 12 bases between. The CDR3 runs 15 residues. The chain's CDR3 is CASSLQASGQETQYF. CDR3 sequence (DNA): TGTGCCAGCAGCTTACAGGCTTCTGGGCAAGAGACCCAGTACTTC.

This clonotype was picked up many times. The gene calls are TRBV10-3 and TRBJ2-2; D may be TRBD2 (6 bases). CDR1 is ENHRY and CDR2 is SYGVKD in the germline V gene. The V end lost 0 bases, the J end lost 14 bases, and 13 bases lay between the germline ends. The CDR3 has 13 residues. The CDR3 region has the DNA TGTGCCATCAGTGAGTCGGAGGGCCGATCCCTGTTTTTT. Amino acid sequence: CAISESEGRSLFF.

In this sample, this clonotype turned up once. A read error is possible here, since a much larger clone lies one base away. This sequence joins TRBV12-3 or TRBV12-4 and TRBJ2-7, with a weak D call TRBD1 (6 bases). The CDR3 is 13 residues long. CDR3: CAGSLSRGYEQYF. CDR3 DNA: TGTGCCGGCAGTTTATCCAGGGGATACGAGCAGTACTTC.

In the case of this clonotype: This clone may be a read error of a much larger clone one base away. V is TRBV3-1 and J is TRBJ2-2, with a possible D match to TRBD2 (6 bases). The CDR3 extends over 15 amino acids. V was pared by 4 bases and J by 7 bases, with 16 bases between. Looked up from germline, CDR1 is LGHDT and CDR2 is YNNKEL (reference sequence). The CDR3 DNA reads as TGTGCCAGCAGCCCTAGGACTATCGATGTCGGGGAGCTGTTTTTT. Amino acid sequence: CASSPRTIDVGELFF.

This clonotype was picked up a small number of times. One base away lies a much larger clone, so this may be a sequencing read error. The rearrangement uses TRBV25-1 and TRBJ2-3; TRBD2 aligns across 11 bases. Germline assignment: CDR1 MGHDK and CDR2 SYGVNS. CDR3 length equals 16 residues. The CDR3 sequence: CASSEYLAGGTDAQYF. The CDR3 coding sequence is TGTGCCAGCAGTGAATATTTAGCGGGAGGGACAGATGCGCAGTATTTT.

In this sample, this clonotype turned up many times. The chain recombines TRBV7-2 with TRBJ2-1; D possibly corresponds to TRBD1 (6 bases). CDR3 length equals 15 residues. Germline CDR1 SGHTA, CDR2 FQGNSA. The ends were cut back, 5 bases at V and 0 bases at J, with 11 bases in the middle. For the CDR3, the DNA is TGTGCCAGCAGCCACAGGGTTAGCTCCTACAATGAGCAGTTCTTC. Its protein is CASSHRVSSYNEQFF.

The chain uses TRBV29-1 and TRBJ2-2, with D possibly TRBD2 on 5 matching bases. This CDR3 contains 16 residues. Germline lookup yields CDR1 SQVTM and CDR2 ANQGSEA. Trimming removed 4 bases at V and 4 bases at J, with 19 bases between. CDR3 sequence reads: CSVVDGLMSTTGELFF. The CDR3 bases are TGCAGCGTTGTCGACGGACTTATGTCGACCACCGGGGAGCTGTTTTTT.